Following are 7 T cell receptor beta chains from one sample sequenced in a study of blood T cell repertoires in COVID-19. TCRdb keeps only in-frame clones here, not all; method: immunoSEQ multiplex PCR. Of 250,000 or so clones in the sample, 75% to 90% are singletons; the top ten hold about 3%. Sequencing was carried out using peripheral blood. The receptors stem from a woman aged 25-40 years with active or convalescent COVID-19.

Concerning this clone: As the CDR3 is not closed by the conserved phenylalanine or tryptophan, this likely results from a read error. Because the CDR3's place on the DNA is in doubt, the DNA is left out and the CDR3 is given as listed by TCRdb. The CDR3 sequence is CATSRDGWAGHSL. The gene calls are TRBV15 and TRBJ2-7; the DNA was not compared with TRBD1, the D call given in the table. Germline lookup yields CDR1 LNHNV and CDR2 YYDKDF (reference sequence). The CDR3 is made up of 13 amino acids, end residues included.

The genes are TRBV29-1 and TRBJ1-1; D is ambiguous. The CDR3 consists of 11 residues. Trimming left V 6 bases short and J 6 bases short, with 11 bases between. Germline V CDR1 and CDR2: SQVTM, ANQGSEA. The DNA for the CDR3 is TGCAGCGTCTCCCGGCAGGCTGAAGCTTTCTTT. Translated: CSVSRQAEAFF.

This clone was picked up one time. This chain uses TRBV4-3 with TRBJ1-6; maybe TRBD1 (6 bases). This CDR3 has 17 residues. Trimming removed 2 bases at V and 6 bases at J, with 17 bases between. Germline values: CDR1 LGHNA, CDR2 YSLEER. CDR3 in DNA: TGCGCCAGCAGCCAATCCCGGCGGGGGGCCGGTAATTCACCCCTCCACTTT. Translation gives CASSQSRRGAGNSPLHF.

This chain links TRBV24-1 with TRBJ1-2; unclear D gene. V shed 4 bases and J shed 3 bases, with 11 bases lying between them. This CDR3 is 14 amino acids long. Germline-derived CDR1 and CDR2 are KGHDR and SFDVKD. The CDR3 region has the DNA TGTGCCACCAGTGAAGGCCGCGGCGACTATGGCTACACCTTC. Translation gives CATSEGRGDYGYTF.

The CDR3 nucleotides read TGTGCCACCAGCCCCAACCAGGGGGCGAGCACCGGGGAGCTGTTTTTT. This encodes CATSPNQGASTGELFF. This chain connects TRBV24-1 to TRBJ2-2, with TRBD1 identical over 8 bases. V shed 7 bases, J shed 4 bases, and the junction held 10 bases outside the gene matches. The CDR3 loop spans 16 amino acids. Germline loops: CDR1 KGHDR, CDR2 SFDVKD.

The chain is built from TRBV28 and TRBJ2-5; TRBD2 matches at 9 bases. The germline CDR1 and CDR2 sequences are MDHEN and SYDVKM. After removal of 5 bases from V and 2 bases from J, the junction contained 18 bases not matched to a gene. This CDR3 spans 19 amino acids. CDR3 DNA sequence: TGTGCCAGCAGTCTAGTCGTCTGGGGTAGCGGGGGCCCTCAAGAGACCCAGTACTTC. It encodes CASSLVVWGSGGPQETQYF.

V usage is TRBV2 and J usage is TRBJ1-4; possibly TRBD1 for D (5 bases). CDR1 is SNHLY and CDR2 is FYNNEI in the germline V gene. V was pared by 5 bases and J by 2 bases, with 12 bases between. The CDR3 has 15 amino acids. The CDR3 spells CASSRQISTNEKLFF. The DNA for the CDR3 is TGTGCCAGCAGTCGACAGATTTCGACTAATGAAAAACTGTTTTTT.